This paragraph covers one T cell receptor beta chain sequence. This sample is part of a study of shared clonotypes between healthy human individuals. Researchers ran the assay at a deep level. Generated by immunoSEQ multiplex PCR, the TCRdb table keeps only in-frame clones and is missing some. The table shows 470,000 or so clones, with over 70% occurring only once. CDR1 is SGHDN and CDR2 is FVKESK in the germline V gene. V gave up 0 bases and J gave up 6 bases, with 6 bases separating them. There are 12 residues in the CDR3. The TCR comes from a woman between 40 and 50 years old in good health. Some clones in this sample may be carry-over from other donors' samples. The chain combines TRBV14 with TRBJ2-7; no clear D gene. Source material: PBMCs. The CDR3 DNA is TGTGCCAGCAGCCAAGAGTGGGGCGAGCAGTACTTC. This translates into CASSQEWGEQYF.